This TCR beta chain was sequenced during a study of T cells after yellow fever vaccination. This clonotype has at least ten counts. One entry per CDR3 protein, called by TCRdb with MiXCR from the 5' RACE reads. The data contain tens of thousands of distinct CDR3 sequences, 6.5% to 8.5% of them singletons. This CDR3 spans 12 amino acids. Germline values: CDR1 SQVTM, CDR2 ANQGSEA. The germline V and J ends were trimmed by 7 bases and 4 bases, with 10 bases remaining between them. Sequenced material: PBMCs, either bulk or a sorted T-cell subset (CD4+, CD8+, memory, or dextramer-sorted; not recorded which), taken on the day of the first yellow fever vaccination. The clonotype comes from a man aged 18-30 years who received the YFV17D yellow fever vaccine. The rearrangement joins TRBV29-1 to TRBJ2-2, with D possibly being TRBD1 (5 bases). Written as DNA, the CDR3 is TGCAGCGCTTTTAGGGGCACCGGGGAGCTGTTTTTT. It translates to CSAFRGTGELFF.